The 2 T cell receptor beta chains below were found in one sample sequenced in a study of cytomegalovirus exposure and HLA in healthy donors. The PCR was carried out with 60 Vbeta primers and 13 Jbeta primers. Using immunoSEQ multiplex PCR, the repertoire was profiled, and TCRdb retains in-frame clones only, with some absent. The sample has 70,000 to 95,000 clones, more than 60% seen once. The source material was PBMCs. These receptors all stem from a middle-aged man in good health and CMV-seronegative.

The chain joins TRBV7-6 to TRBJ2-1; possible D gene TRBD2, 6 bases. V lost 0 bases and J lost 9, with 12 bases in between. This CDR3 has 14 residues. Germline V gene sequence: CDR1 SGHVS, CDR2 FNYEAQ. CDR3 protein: CASSLAGRRGEQFF. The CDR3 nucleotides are TGTGCCAGCAGCTTAGCGGGGAGGCGGGGTGAGCAGTTCTTC.

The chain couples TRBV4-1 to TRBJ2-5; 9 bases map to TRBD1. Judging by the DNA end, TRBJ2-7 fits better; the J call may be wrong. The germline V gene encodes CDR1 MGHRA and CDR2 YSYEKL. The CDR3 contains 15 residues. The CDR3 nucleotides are TGCGCCAGCAGCCAGGGACAGGGCCCAAGCAACGAGCAGTACTTC. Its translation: CASSQGQGPSNEQYF.